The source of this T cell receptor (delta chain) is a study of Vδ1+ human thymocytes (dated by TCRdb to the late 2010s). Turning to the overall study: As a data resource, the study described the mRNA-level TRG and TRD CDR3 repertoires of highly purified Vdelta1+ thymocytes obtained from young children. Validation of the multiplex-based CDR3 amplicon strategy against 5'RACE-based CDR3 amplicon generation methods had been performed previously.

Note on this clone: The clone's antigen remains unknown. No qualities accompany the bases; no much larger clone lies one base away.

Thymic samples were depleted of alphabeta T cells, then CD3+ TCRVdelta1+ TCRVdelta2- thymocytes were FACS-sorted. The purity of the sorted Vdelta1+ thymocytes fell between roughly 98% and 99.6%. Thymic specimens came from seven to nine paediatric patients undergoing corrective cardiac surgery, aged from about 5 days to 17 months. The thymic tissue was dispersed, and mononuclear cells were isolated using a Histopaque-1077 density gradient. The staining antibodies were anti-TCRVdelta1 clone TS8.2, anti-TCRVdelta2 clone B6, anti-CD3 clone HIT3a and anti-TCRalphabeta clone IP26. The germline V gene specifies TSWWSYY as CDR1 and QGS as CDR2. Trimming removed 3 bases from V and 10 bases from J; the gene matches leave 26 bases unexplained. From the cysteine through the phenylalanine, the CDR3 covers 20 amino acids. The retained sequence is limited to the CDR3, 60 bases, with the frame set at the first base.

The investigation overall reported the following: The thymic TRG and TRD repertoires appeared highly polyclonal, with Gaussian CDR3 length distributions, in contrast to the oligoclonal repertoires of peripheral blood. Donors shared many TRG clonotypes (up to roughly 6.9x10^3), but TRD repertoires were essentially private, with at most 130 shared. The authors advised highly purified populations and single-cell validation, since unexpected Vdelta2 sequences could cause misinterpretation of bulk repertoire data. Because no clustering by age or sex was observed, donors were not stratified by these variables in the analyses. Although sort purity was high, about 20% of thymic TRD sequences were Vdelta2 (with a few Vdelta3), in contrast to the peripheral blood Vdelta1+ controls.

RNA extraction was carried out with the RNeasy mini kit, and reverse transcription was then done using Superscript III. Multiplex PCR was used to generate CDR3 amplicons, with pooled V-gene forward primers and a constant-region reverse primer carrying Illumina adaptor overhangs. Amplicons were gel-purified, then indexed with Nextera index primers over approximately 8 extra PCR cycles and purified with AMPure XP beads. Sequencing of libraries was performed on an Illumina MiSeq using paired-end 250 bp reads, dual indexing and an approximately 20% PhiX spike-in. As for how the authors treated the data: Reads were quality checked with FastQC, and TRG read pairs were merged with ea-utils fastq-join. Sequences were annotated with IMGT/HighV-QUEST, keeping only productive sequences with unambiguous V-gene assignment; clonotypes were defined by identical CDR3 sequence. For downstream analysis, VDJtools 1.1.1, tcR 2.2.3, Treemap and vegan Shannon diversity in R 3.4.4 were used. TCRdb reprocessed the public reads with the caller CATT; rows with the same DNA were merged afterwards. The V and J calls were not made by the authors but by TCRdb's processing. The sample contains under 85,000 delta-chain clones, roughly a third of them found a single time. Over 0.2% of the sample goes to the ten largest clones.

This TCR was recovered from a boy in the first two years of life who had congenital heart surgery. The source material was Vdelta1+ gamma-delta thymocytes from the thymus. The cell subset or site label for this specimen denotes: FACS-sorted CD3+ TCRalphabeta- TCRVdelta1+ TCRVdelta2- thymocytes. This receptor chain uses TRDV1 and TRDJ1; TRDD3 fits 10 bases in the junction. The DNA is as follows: TGTGCTCTTGGGGAGCCCAGGCCCAAATTCCGTGTCCTGGGGGATAAGGGACTCATCTTT. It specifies CALGEPRPKFRVLGDKGLIF.